A single sample gave rise to the 27 T cell receptor beta chains below, sequenced in a study of T cells in Graves' hyperthyroidism and ophthalmopathy. RNA transcripts provided the source from which TCR beta CDR3 regions were amplified. The HTBI set primed first-round TCR CDR3 RT-PCR. A single record per CDR3 protein comes from TCRdb applying MiXCR to the multiplex PCR reads. This sample yields approximately 560,000 distinct CDR3 sequences, of which around 46% are seen a single time; 8.2% belongs to the top ten. The sample was peripheral blood or thyroid tissue (not recorded which). Receptor source: a woman between 18 and 29 years old with Graves' hyperthyroidism.

This clonotype was recorded a few times. As DNA, the CDR3 is TGCGCCAGCAGCTTCCGGGACGGCAATAACTACGAGCAGTACTTC. Its translation is CASSFRDGNNYEQYF. The rearrangement links TRBV5-1 to TRBJ2-7; D is possibly TRBD1 or TRBD2 (5 bases each). Germline loops: CDR1 SGHRS, CDR2 YFSETQ. V lost 2 bases, J lost 3 bases, and 15 bases lay in between. The CDR3 runs to 15 residues.

The rearrangement uses TRBV29-1 and TRBJ1-4; D not resolved. This CDR3 is 13 amino acids long. From germline, CDR1 is SQVTM and CDR2 ANQGSEA. V was pared by 4 bases and J by 3 bases, with 9 bases between. CDR3 sequence: CSVGRQANEKLFF. The CDR3 DNA sequence: TGCAGCGTTGGGCGACAAGCTAATGAAAAACTGTTTTTT.

This chain connects TRBV7-8 to TRBJ2-6, with 7 bases fitting TRBD1. The germline V gene has CDR1 SGHVS and CDR2 FQNEAQ. This CDR3 comprises 15 residues. J lost 3 bases, V lost 3 bases, and 2 bases had no gene match. The CDR3 region is CASSFRQGGANVLTF. The CDR3, as DNA: TGTGCCAGCAGCTTCCGACAGGGTGGGGCCAACGTCCTGACTTTC.

The chain recombines TRBV15 with TRBJ2-6; D possibly corresponds to TRBD1 (5 bases). The V end lost 2 bases, the J end lost 2 bases, and 7 bases lay between the germline ends. This CDR3 is built from 15 residues. Per germline, CDR1 LNHNV and CDR2 YYDKDF (reference sequence). This CDR3 reads CATSRQGPGANVLTF. Written as DNA, the CDR3 is TGTGCCACCAGCAGACAGGGCCCTGGGGCCAACGTCCTGACTTTC.

With regard to this clonotype: One end of the junction fails to match germline, which may point to a read error. The rearrangement joins TRBV24-1 to TRBJ2-5, with 11 bases that match TRBD2. The CDR3 covers 17 residues. CDR1 and CDR2 (germline): KGHDR, SFDVKD. The CDR3 coding sequence is TGTGCCACCAGTGACCCGGGACTAGCGGTAGATCAAGGGACCCAGTACTTC. This sequence encodes CATSDPGLAVDQGTQYF.

On this clonotype itself: A much larger clone sits a single nucleotide away, making a read error possible. The rearrangement links TRBV9 to TRBJ2-6; D unclear. Germline V gene sequence: CDR1 SGDLS, CDR2 YYNGEE. The CDR3 totals 15 residues. V was clipped by 1 base and J by 0 bases, with 5 bases between them. This CDR3 reads CASSVTLSGANVLTF. The CDR3 DNA follows: TGTGCCAGCAGCGTAACCCTCTCTGGGGCCAACGTCCTGACTTTC.

In its sample, this clonotype was seen many times. V and J are TRBV10-3 and TRBJ1-5; D might be TRBD1 (6 bases). V was shortened by 10 bases and J by 0 bases, with 10 bases between the two germline ends. The CDR3 loop spans 13 amino acids. Germline V CDR1 and CDR2: ENHRY, SYGVKD. CDR3 bases: TGTGCCAGTACAGGGTATAGCAATCAGCCCCAGCATTTT. Amino acids: CASTGYSNQPQHF.

The chain is built from TRBV2 and TRBJ1-2; 12 bases fit TRBD1. V was pared by 8 bases and J by 4 bases, with 11 bases of the junction left unmatched. This CDR3 spans 16 amino acids. Germline V gene data show CDR1 as SNHLY and CDR2 as FYNNEI. The CDR3 DNA reads as TGTGCCAGCGATCACCCCGGGACAGGGGGCTTCTATGGCTACACCTTC. Protein: CASDHPGTGGFYGYTF.

As concerns this clonotype: With a much larger clone just one base away, this may be a read error. The rearrangement joins TRBV11-2 to TRBJ1-2; D perhaps matches TRBD1 (5 bases). There are 13 residues in the CDR3. Germline V gene data show CDR1 as SGHAT and CDR2 as FQNNGV. CDR3 residues: CANSFREVNGYTF. CDR3 DNA: TGTGCCAACAGCTTCAGGGAAGTCAATGGCTACACCTTC. The full variable domain, in which reference TRBV11-2 and TRBJ1-2 provide the parts outside the CDR3, is EAGVAQSPRYKIIEKRQSVAFWCNPISGHATLYWYQQILGQGPKLLIQFQNNGVVDDSQLPKDRFSAERLKGVDSTLKIQPAKLEDSAVYLCANSFREVNGYTFGSGTRLTVV.

The rearrangement uses TRBV2 and TRBJ1-6, with D unclear. The CDR3 loop spans 14 amino acids. The germline CDR1 and CDR2 sequences are SNHLY and FYNNEI. Trimming left V 1 base short and J 10 bases short, with 11 bases between. CDR3 amino acids: CASSEGAGGSPLHF. In DNA, the CDR3 is TGTGCCAGCAGTGAAGGGGCAGGAGGCTCACCCCTCCACTTT.

As for this clonotype: Possible read error: a much larger clone is one base away. This chain uses TRBV10-3 with TRBJ2-5, with 11 positions matching TRBD2. Per germline, CDR1 ENHRY and CDR2 SYGVKD. This CDR3 has 15 amino acids. The V and J ends lost 5 bases and 1 base, in that order; junction bases with no gene match: 3. CDR3 residues: CAISFGTSGQETQYF. Written as DNA, the CDR3 is TGTGCCATCAGTTTTGGGACTAGCGGCCAAGAGACCCAGTACTTC.

This clonotype was counted between two and nine times. This chain links TRBV7-9 with TRBJ2-7, with 11 bases that match TRBD2. Germline V CDR1 and CDR2: SEHNR, FQNEAQ (reference sequence). The junction had 2 bases not matched to a gene; V was cut back by 1 base and J by 3 bases. This CDR3 has 15 amino acids. In DNA, the CDR3 is TGTGCCAGCAGCTTAGTACTAGCGGGAGACTACGAGCAGTACTTC. Residues: CASSLVLAGDYEQYF. The full variable domain, with the rest looked up from reference TRBV7-9 and TRBJ2-7, is DTGVSQNPRHKITKRGQNVTFRCDPISEHNRLYWYRQTLGQGPEFLTYFQNEAQLEKSRLLSDRFSAERPKGSFSTLEIQRTEQGDSAMYLCASSLVLAGDYEQYFGPGTRLTVT.

Comment on this clonotype: A read error may produce the germline difference seen at one junction end. The genes are TRBV7-4 and TRBJ1-5; possibly TRBD1 for D (5 bases). The CDR3 has 15 amino acids. CDR1 SGHVT and CDR2 SQSDAQ come from the germline V gene. The CDR3 sequence is CASSHEQASNQPQHF. The CDR3 DNA sequence: TGCGCCAGCAGCCACGAACAGGCTAGCAATCAGCCCCAGCATTTT.

The chain employs TRBV2 and TRBJ2-7; TRBD1 matches 10 bases. V lost 6 bases to trimming and J lost 2 bases; unmatched junction nucleotides: 4. Germline V gene lookup returns CDR1 SNHLY and CDR2 FYNNEI. The CDR3 runs 14 residues. Written as DNA, the CDR3 is TGTGCCAGCAGGCCCGGGACAGGGGCCTACGAGCAGTACTTC. Translation gives CASRPGTGAYEQYF.

This rearrangement joins TRBV2 to TRBJ1-5; D not certain. The germline V gene has CDR1 SNHLY and CDR2 FYNNEI. The CDR3 has 16 amino acids. Trimming stripped 6 bases from V and 4 bases from J, with 19 bases between. CDR3 nucleotides: TGTGCCAGCAGCAGCCGGATCCCAAGTGGTAATCAGCCCCAGCATTTT. Encoded protein: CASSSRIPSGNQPQHF. Looking up the rest from reference TRBV2 and TRBJ1-5 gives the full variable domain: EPEVTQTPSHQVTQMGQEVILRCVPISNHLYFYWYRQILGQKVEFLVSFYNNEISEKSEIFDDQFSVERPDGSNFTLKIRSTKLEDSAMYFCASSSRIPSGNQPQHFGDGTRLSIL.

As regards this clonotype: Sequence at one end of the junction differs from germline and may be a read error. The rearrangement joins TRBV6-5 to TRBJ1-3; D ambiguous. The CDR3 spans 13 residues. Germline CDR1 reads MNHEY; CDR2 reads SVGAGI. The CDR3 DNA reads as TGTGCCATCAGTTACCGCGTTAGTGACACCATATATTTT. Protein product: CAISYRVSDTIYF.

This clonotype came up a few times. The V and J genes are TRBV12-3 or TRBV12-4 and TRBJ2-5; D is unclear. V lost 4 bases and J lost 0, with 9 bases in between. The CDR3 is made up of 14 amino acids. The CDR3 nucleotides are TGTGCCAGCAGTTACCGCAGGTACCAAGAGACCCAGTACTTC. Translation gives CASSYRRYQETQYF.

The genes are TRBV24-1 and TRBJ2-2; 9 positions agree with TRBD1. Trimming at V came to 4 bases and at J to 6 bases, leaving 8 bases not matched to a gene. The CDR3 covers 16 residues. Germline CDR1 and CDR2: KGHDR and SFDVKD. CDR3 amino acids: CATSDTGQGTSGELFF. For the CDR3, the DNA is TGTGCCACCAGTGACACGGGACAGGGTACGTCCGGGGAGCTGTTTTTT.

The gene calls are TRBV24-1 and TRBJ2-2; no reliable D call. With 7 bases removed from V and 3 bases from J, the gap between germline ends came to 20 bases. The CDR3 consists of 17 residues. Germline V lookup: CDR1 KGHDR, CDR2 SFDVKD. The chain's CDR3 is CATSPNKKIRDTGELFF. In DNA, the CDR3 is TGTGCCACCAGCCCAAACAAAAAGATTCGAGACACCGGGGAGCTGTTTTTT.

This clonotype was seen more than once but under ten times. The chain links TRBV7-8 to TRBJ2-5; 8 bases map to TRBD2. This CDR3 spans 13 amino acids. J lost 7 bases, V lost 6 bases, and 7 bases had no gene match. Looked up from germline, CDR1 is SGHVS and CDR2 is FQNEAQ. The CDR3 spells CASRPGTRVTQYF. As DNA, the CDR3 is TGTGCCAGCAGACCCGGGACTAGGGTGACCCAGTACTTC. The full variable domain, in which reference TRBV7-8 and TRBJ2-5 provide the parts outside the CDR3, is GAGVSQSPRYKVAKRGQDVALRCDPISGHVSLFWYQQALGQGPEFLTYFQNEAQLDKSGLPSDRFFAERPEGSVSTLKIQRTQQEDSAVYLCASRPGTRVTQYFGPGTRLLVL.

This clonotype was seen at least ten times. The CDR3 is CASSLAGIETQYF. In DNA, the CDR3 is TGTGCCAGCAGCTTGGCCGGGATCGAGACCCAGTACTTC. This chain links TRBV7-9 with TRBJ2-5, with a weak D call TRBD2 (5 bases). V dropped 3 bases and J dropped 5 bases, with 10 bases sitting between them. CDR3 length: 13 amino acids. Germline CDR1 and CDR2: SEHNR and FQNEAQ (reference sequence).

The chain combines TRBV24-1 with TRBJ1-6; 7 bases line up with TRBD1. V was pared by 2 bases and J by 11 bases, with 8 bases of the junction left unmatched. Germline-derived CDR1 and CDR2 are KGHDR and SFDVKD. The length of the CDR3 is 15 residues. Written as DNA, the CDR3 is TGTGCCACCAGTGATTCCCAGGGGGTCAGGACACCCCTCCACTTT. Protein: CATSDSQGVRTPLHF.

Many counts were recorded for this clonotype. The V gene is TRBV10-3, the J gene TRBJ2-5; D not resolved. The V gene's germline CDR1 is ENHRY and CDR2 SYGVKD. The length of the CDR3 is 13 residues. The V and J ends lost 3 bases and 4 bases respectively, with 9 bases between them. For the CDR3, the DNA is TGTGCCATCAGTGATGAAGTGGGAGAGACCCAGTACTTC. It yields the protein CAISDEVGETQYF.

This clonotype appeared many times. This rearrangement joins TRBV7-9 to TRBJ1-1; D not resolved. There are 16 residues in the CDR3. Per the germline V gene, CDR1 is SEHNR and CDR2 is FQNEAQ (reference sequence). Trimming shortened V by 1 base and J by 6 bases, and 18 bases separated the two germline ends. The CDR3 nucleotides are TGTGCCAGCAGCTTAGGTGGGTGGCAGCCCAAGGCTGAAGCTTTCTTT. Protein: CASSLGGWQPKAEAFF. The complete variable domain, with remaining parts taken from reference TRBV7-9 and TRBJ1-1, reads DTGVSQNPRHKITKRGQNVTFRCDPISEHNRLYWYRQTLGQGPEFLTYFQNEAQLEKSRLLSDRFSAERPKGSFSTLEIQRTEQGDSAMYLCASSLGGWQPKAEAFFGQGTRLTVV.

As concerns this clonotype: The missing conserved phenylalanine or tryptophan at the end of this CDR3 makes a read error likely. No DNA is shown, since the ends of the CDR3 on it are uncertain; the CDR3 is the one TCRdb lists. This CDR3 is CSVEDRGRKGY. The chain is built from TRBV29-1 and TRBJ1-4. Per germline, CDR1 SQVTM and CDR2 ANQGSEA. The CDR3 extends over 11 residues, inclusive of both ends.

CDR3 residues: CASSYRDRANVLTF. The CDR3 DNA is TGTGCCAGCAGCTACCGGGACAGGGCCAACGTCCTGACTTTC. The chain combines TRBV7-9 with TRBJ2-6; D may be TRBD1 (6 bases). This CDR3 has 14 amino acids. In germline, CDR1 is SEHNR, CDR2 FQNEAQ (reference sequence). Trimming took 4 bases from V and 5 from J, leaving 9 bases between them.

This clonotype was observed a few times. The J gene is TRBJ2-7, the V gene TRBV5-1; 9 positions agree with TRBD2. This CDR3 contains 14 residues. Germline lookup yields CDR1 SGHRS and CDR2 YFSETQ. Trimming took 0 bases from V and 2 from J; bases not matched to a gene: 0. In nucleotides, the CDR3 is TGCGCCAGCAGCTTGGTAGCGGGAGCCTACGAGCAGTACTTC. This encodes CASSLVAGAYEQYF.